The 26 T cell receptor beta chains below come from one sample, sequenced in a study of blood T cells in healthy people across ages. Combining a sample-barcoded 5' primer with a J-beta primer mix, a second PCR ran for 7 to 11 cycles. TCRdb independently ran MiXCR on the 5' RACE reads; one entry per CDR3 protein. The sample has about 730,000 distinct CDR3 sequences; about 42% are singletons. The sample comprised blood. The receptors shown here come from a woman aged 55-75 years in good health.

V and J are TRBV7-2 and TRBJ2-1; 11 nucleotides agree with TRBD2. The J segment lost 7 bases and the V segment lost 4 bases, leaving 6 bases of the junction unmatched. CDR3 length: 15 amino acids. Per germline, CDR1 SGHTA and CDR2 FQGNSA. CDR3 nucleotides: TGTGCCAGCAGCTCAGTAGCGGGGGGGCAAAATGAGCAGTTCTTC. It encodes CASSSVAGGQNEQFF.

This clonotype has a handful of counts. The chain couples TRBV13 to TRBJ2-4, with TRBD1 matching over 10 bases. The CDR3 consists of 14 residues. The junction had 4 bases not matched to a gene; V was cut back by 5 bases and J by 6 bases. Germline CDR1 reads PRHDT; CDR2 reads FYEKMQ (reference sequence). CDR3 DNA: TGTGCCAGCAGCCCCCGGGACAGGGGAAACATTCAGTACTTC. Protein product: CASSPRDRGNIQYF.

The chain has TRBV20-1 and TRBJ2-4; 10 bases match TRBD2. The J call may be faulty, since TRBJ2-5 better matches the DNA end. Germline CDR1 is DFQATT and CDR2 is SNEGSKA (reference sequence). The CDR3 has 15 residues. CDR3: CSAKASGGPQETQYF. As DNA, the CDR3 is TGCAGTGCTAAAGCTAGCGGGGGACCCCAAGAGACCCAGTACTTC.

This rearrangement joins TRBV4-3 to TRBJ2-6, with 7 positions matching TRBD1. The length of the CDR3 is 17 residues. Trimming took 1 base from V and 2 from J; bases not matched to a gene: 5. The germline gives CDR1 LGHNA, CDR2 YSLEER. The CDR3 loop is CASSQGQTGTGANVLTF. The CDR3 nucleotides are TGCGCCAGCAGCCAAGGACAGACAGGGACTGGGGCCAACGTCCTGACTTTC.

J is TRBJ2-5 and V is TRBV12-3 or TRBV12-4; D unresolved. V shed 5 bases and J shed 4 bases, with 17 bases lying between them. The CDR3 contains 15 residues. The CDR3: CASSESGRPPETQYF. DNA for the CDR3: TGTGCCAGCAGTGAATCCGGAAGGCCCCCAGAGACCCAGTACTTC.

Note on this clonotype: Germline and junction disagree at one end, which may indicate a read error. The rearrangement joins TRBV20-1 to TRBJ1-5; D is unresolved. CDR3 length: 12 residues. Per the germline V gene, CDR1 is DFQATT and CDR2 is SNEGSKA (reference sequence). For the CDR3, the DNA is TGCAGAGCTAGAGATTATGGTCAGCCCCAGCATTTT. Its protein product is CRARDYGQPQHF.

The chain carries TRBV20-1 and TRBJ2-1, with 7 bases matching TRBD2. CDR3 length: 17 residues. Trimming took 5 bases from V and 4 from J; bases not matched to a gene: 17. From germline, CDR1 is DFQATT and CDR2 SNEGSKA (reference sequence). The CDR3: CSAPRNELAGAYNEQFF. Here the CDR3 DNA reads TGCAGTGCTCCCCGGAATGAGTTAGCGGGTGCTTACAATGAGCAGTTCTTC.

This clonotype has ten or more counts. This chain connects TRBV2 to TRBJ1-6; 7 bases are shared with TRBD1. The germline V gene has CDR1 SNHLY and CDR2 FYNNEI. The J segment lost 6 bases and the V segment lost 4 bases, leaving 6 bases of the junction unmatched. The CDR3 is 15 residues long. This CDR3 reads CASSALTGRNSPLHF. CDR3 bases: TGTGCCAGCAGTGCGCTGACAGGGCGTAATTCACCCCTCCACTTT.

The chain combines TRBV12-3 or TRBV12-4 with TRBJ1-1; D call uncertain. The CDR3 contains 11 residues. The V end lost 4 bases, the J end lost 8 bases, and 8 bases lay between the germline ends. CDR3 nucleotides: TGTGCCAGCAGTTGGGCAGCCGAAGCTTTCTTT. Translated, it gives CASSWAAEAFF.

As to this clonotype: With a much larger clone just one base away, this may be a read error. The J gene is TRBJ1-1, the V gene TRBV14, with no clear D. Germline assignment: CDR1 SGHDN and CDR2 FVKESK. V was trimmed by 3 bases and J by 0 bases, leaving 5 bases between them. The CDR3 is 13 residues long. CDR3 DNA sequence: TGTGCCAGCAGCCATACAGTGAACACTGAAGCTTTCTTT. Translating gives CASSHTVNTEAFF.

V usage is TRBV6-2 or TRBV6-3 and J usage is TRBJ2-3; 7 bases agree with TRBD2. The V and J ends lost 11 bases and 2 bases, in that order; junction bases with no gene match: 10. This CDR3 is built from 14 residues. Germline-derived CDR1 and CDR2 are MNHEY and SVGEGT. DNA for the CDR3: TGTGCCGAATCCCTGGGAGGGCCCACAGATACGCAGTATTTT. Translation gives CAESLGGPTDTQYF.

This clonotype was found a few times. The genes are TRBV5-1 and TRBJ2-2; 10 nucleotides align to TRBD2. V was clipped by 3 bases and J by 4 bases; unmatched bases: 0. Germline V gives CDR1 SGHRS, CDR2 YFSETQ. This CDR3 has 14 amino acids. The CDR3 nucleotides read TGCGCCAGCAGCTCTAGCGGGAGCACCGGGGAGCTGTTTTTT. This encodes CASSSSGSTGELFF.

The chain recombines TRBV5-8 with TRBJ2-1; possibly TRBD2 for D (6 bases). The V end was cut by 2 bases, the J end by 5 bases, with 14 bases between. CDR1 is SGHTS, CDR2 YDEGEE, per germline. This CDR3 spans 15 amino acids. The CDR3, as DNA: TGTGCCAGCAGCTTAAAGGGGAGGTCCAACAATGAGCAGTTCTTC. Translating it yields CASSLKGRSNNEQFF.

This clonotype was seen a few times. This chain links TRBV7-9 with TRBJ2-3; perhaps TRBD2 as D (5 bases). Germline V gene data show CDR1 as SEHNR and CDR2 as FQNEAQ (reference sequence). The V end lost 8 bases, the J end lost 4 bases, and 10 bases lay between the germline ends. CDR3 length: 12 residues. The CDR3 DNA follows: TGTGCCAGCTTAAAGGAGGCAGATACGCAGTATTTT. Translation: CASLKEADTQYF.

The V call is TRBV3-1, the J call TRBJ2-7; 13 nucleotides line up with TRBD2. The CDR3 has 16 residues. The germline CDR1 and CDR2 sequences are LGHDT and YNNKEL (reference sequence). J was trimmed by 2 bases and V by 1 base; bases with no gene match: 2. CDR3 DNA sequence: TGTGCCAGCAGCCAAGTACTAGCGGGAGGGCCCTACGAGCAGTACTTC. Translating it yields CASSQVLAGGPYEQYF.

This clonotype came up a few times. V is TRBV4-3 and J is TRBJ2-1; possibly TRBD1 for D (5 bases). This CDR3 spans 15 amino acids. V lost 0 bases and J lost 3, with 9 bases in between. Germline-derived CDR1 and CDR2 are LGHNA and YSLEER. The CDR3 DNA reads TGCGCCAGCAGCCAAGAAGGGGTCGGCTACAATGAGCAGTTCTTC. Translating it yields CASSQEGVGYNEQFF.

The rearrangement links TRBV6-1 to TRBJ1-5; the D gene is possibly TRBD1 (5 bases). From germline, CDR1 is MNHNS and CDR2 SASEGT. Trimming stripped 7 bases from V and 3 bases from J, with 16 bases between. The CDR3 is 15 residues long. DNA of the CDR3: TGTGCCAGCACCTCCACCGGGGCAGTCAATCAGCCCCAGCATTTT. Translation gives CASTSTGAVNQPQHF.

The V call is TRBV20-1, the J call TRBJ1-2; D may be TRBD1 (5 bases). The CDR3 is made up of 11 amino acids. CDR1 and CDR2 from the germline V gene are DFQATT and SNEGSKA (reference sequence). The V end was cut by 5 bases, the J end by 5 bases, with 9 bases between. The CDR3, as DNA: TGCAGTGCTCCGGGGGAGTATGGCTACACCTTC. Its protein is CSAPGEYGYTF.

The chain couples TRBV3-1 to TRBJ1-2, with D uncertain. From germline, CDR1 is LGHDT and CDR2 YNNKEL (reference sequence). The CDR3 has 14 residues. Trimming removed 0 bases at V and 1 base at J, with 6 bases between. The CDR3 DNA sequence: TGTGCCAGCAGCCAAGACCCAGATAACTATGGCTACACCTTC. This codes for CASSQDPDNYGYTF. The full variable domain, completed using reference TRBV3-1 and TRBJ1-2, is DTAVSQTPKYLVTQMGNDKSIKCEQNLGHDTMYWYKQDSKKFLKIMFSYNNKELIINETVPNRFSPKSPDKAHLNLHINSLELGDSAVYFCASSQDPDNYGYTFGSGTRLTVV.

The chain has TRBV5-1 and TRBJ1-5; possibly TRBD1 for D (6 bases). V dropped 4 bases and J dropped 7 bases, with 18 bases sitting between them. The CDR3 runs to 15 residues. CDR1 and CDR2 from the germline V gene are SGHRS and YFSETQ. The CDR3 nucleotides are TGCGCCAGCAGCACGGACAGTCCTTGGAACCAGCCCCAGCATTTT. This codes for CASSTDSPWNQPQHF.

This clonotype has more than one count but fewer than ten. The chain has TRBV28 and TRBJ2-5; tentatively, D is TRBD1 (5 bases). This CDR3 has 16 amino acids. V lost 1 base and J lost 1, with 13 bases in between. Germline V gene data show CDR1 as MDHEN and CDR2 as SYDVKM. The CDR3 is CASSLLLGQIQETQYF. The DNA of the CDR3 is TGTGCCAGCAGTTTATTGTTAGGACAAATCCAAGAGACCCAGTACTTC.

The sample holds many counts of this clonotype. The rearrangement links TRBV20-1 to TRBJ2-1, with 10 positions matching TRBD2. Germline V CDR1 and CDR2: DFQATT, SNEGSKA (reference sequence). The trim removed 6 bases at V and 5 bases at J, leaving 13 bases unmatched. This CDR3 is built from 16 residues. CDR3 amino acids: CSALALSGGAHNEQFF. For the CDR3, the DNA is TGCAGTGCACTGGCCCTCAGCGGGGGGGCCCACAATGAGCAGTTCTTC.

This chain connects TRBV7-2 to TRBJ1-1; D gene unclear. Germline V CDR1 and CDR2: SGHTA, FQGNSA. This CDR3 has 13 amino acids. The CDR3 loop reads CADHGPGNTEAFF. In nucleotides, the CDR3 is TGTGCAGATCATGGTCCTGGGAACACTGAAGCTTTCTTT.

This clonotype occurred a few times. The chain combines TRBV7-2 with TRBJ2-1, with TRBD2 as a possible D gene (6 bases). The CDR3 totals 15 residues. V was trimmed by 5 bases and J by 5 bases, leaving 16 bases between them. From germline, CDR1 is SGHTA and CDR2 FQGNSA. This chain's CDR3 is CASSPAAGEHNEQFF. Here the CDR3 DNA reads TGTGCCAGCAGCCCCGCAGCGGGCGAACACAATGAGCAGTTCTTC.

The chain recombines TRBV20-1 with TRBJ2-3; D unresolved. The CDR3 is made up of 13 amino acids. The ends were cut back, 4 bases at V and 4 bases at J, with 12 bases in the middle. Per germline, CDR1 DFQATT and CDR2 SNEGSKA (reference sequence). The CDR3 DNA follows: TGCAGTGCTAACCCCTACTCCTCAGATACGCAGTATTTT. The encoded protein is CSANPYSSDTQYF.

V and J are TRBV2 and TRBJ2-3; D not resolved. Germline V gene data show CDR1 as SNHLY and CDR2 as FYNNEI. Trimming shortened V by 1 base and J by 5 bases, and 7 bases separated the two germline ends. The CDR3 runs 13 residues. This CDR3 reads CASSEVKRDTQYF. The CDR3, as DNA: TGTGCCAGCAGTGAAGTGAAGAGAGATACGCAGTATTTT.